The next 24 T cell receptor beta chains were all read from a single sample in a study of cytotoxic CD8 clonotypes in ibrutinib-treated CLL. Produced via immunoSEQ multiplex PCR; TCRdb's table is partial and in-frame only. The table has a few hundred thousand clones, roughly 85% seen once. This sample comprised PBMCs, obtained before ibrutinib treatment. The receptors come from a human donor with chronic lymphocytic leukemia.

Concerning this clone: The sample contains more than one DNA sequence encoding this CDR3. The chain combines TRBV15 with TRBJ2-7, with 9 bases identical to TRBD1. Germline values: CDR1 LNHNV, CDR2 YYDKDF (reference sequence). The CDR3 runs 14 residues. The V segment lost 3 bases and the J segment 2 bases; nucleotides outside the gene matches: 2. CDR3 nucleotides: TGTGCCACCAGCAGGGACAGGGGTCCCTACGAGCAGTACTTC. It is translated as CATSRDRGPYEQYF.

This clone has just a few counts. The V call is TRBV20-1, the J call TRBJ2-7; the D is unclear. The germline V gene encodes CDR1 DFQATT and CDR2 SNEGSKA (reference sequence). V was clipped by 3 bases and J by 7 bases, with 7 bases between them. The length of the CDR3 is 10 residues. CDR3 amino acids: CSASSPEQYF. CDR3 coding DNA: TGCAGTGCTAGTAGCCCTGAGCAGTACTTC.

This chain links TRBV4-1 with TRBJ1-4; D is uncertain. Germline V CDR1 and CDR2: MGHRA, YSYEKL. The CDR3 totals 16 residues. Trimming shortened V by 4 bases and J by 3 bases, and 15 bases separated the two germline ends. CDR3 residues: CASSRRGLWANEKLFF. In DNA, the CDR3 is TGCGCCAGCAGCCGAAGAGGACTGTGGGCTAATGAAAAACTGTTTTTT.

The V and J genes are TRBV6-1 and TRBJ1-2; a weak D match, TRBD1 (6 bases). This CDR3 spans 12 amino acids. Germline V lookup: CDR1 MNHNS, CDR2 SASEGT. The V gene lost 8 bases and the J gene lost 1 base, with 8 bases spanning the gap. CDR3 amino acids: CASQGFNYGYTF. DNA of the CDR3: TGTGCCAGCCAGGGGTTTAACTATGGCTACACCTTC.

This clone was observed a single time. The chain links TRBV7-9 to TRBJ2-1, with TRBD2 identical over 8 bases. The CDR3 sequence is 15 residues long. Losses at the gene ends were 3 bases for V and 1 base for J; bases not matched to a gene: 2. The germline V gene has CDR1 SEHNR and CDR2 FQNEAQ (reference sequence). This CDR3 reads CASSFSSGSYNEQFF. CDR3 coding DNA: TGTGCCAGCAGCTTCTCTAGCGGGTCCTACAATGAGCAGTTCTTC.

The chain's CDR3 is CASSTRTGAYEQYF. CDR3 DNA: TGTGCCAGCAGTACACGGACAGGTGCCTACGAGCAGTACTTC. The J gene is TRBJ2-7, the V gene TRBV6-5; 7 bases fit TRBD1. This CDR3 contains 14 residues. CDR1 MNHEY and CDR2 SVGAGI come from the germline V gene. With V trimmed by 5 bases and J by 2 bases, 6 bases remained unmatched.

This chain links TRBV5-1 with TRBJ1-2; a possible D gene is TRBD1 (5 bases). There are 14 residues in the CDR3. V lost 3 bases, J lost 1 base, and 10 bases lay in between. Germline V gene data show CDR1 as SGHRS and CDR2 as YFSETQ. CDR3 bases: TGCGCCAGCAGCTCCCAGGGAGTTAACTATGGCTACACCTTC. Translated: CASSSQGVNYGYTF.

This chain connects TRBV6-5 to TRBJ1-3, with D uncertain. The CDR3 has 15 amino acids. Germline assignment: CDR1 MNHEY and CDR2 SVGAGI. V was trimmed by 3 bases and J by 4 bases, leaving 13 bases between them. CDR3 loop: CASSYSVGGGNTIYF. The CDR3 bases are TGTGCCAGCAGTTATTCAGTAGGCGGGGGAAACACCATATATTTT.

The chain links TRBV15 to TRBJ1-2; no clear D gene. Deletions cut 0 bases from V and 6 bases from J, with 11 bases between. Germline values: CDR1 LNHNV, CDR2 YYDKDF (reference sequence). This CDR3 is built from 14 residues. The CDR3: CATSREGFGDGYTF. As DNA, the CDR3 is TGTGCCACCAGCAGAGAGGGATTTGGGGATGGCTACACCTTC.

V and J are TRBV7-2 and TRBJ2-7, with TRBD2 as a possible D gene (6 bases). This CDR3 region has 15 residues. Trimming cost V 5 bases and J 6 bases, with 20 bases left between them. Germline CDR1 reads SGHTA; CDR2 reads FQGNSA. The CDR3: CASSALGGRGLEQYF. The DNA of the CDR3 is TGTGCCAGCAGCGCCCTGGGGGGTCGGGGACTCGAGCAGTACTTC.

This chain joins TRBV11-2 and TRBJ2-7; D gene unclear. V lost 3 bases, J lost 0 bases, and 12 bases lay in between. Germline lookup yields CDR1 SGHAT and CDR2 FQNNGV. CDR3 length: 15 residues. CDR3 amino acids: CASSFNPGSSYEQYF. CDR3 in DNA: TGTGCCAGCAGCTTCAACCCCGGAAGCTCCTACGAGCAGTACTTC. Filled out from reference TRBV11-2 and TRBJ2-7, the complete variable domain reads EAGVAQSPRYKIIEKRQSVAFWCNPISGHATLYWYQQILGQGPKLLIQFQNNGVVDDSQLPKDRFSAERLKGVDSTLKIQPAKLEDSAVYLCASSFNPGSSYEQYFGPGTRLTVT.

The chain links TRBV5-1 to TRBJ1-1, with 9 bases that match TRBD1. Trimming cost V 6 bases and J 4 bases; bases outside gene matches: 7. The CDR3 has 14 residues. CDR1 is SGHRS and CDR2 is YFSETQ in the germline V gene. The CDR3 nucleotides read TGCGCCAGCACCTGGGACAGGGCTTCCACTGAAGCTTTCTTT. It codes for CASTWDRASTEAFF.

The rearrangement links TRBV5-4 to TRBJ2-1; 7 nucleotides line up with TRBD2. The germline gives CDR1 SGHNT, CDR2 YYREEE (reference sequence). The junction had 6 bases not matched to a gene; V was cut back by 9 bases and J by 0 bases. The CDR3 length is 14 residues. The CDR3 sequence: CAIGGGSSYNEQFF. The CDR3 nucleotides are TGTGCCATCGGAGGCGGGAGCTCCTACAATGAGCAGTTCTTC.

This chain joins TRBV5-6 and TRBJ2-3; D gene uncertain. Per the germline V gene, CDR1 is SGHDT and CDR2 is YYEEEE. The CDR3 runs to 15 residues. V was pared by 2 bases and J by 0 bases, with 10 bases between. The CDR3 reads CASSFFKRSTDTQYF. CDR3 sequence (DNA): TGTGCCAGCAGCTTTTTTAAGAGAAGCACAGATACGCAGTATTTT.

The CDR3 loop reads CASSIRRGATEAFF. CDR3 nucleotides: TGTGCCAGTAGTATCCGCAGGGGGGCCACTGAAGCTTTCTTT. The chain couples TRBV19 to TRBJ1-1, with TRBD1 matching 7 bases. The CDR3 extends over 14 amino acids. Germline trimming cut 3 bases from V and 4 bases from J; bases unmatched to any gene: 5. Germline V gene data show CDR1 as LNHDA and CDR2 as SQIVND (reference sequence).

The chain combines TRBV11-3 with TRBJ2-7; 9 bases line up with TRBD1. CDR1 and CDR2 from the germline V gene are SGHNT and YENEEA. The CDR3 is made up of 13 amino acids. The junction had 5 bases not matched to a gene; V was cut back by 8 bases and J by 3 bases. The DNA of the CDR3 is TGTGCCAGCGGGGGGACAGGGCGCTACGAGCAGTACTTC. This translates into CASGGTGRYEQYF.

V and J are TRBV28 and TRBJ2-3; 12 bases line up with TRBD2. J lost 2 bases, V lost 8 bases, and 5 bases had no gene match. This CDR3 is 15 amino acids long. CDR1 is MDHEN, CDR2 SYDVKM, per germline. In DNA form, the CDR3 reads TGTGCCAGCCTCCCTAGCGGGAGGGACACAGATACGCAGTATTTT. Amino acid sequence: CASLPSGRDTDTQYF.

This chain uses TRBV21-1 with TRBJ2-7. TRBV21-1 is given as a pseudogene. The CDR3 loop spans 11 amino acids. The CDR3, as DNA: TGTGCCAGCAGCGCCCGCTACGAGCAGTACTTC. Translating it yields CASSARYEQYF.

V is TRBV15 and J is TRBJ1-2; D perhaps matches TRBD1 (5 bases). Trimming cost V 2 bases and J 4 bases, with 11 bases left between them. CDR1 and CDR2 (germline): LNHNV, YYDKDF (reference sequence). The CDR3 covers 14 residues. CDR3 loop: CATSRSRVIYGYTF. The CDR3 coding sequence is TGTGCCACCAGCAGAAGCAGGGTGATCTATGGCTACACCTTC.

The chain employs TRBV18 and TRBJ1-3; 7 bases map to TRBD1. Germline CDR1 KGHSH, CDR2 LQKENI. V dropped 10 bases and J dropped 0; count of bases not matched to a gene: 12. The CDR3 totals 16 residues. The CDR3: CATGGGQLGSGNTIYF. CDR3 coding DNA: TGTGCCACCGGAGGGGGACAGCTTGGCTCTGGAAACACCATATATTTT.

CDR3 sequence reads: CASSPTENEAFF. The CDR3 DNA reads as TGTGCCAGCTCACCGACGGAGAATGAAGCTTTCTTT. V usage is TRBV18 and J usage is TRBJ1-1; D gene unclear. CDR1 KGHSH and CDR2 LQKENI come from the germline V gene. V was pared by 3 bases and J by 7 bases, with 9 bases between. This CDR3 has 12 residues.

The CDR3 nucleotides are TGCAGCGTAGGCCAAACAGGGTTGCAGTACTTC. It codes for CSVGQTGLQYF. The chain is built from TRBV29-1 and TRBJ2-7; the D gene is possibly TRBD1 (6 bases). Germline assignment: CDR1 SQVTM and CDR2 ANQGSEA. V shed 6 bases and J shed 9 bases, with 15 bases lying between them. CDR3 length: 11 amino acids.

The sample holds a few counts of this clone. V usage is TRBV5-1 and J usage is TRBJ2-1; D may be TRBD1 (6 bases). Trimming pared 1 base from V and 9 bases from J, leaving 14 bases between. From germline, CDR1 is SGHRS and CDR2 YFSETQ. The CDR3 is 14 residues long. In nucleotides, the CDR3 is TGCGCCAGCAGCTTGAGGACAGCCGGTTTTGAGCAGTTCTTC. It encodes CASSLRTAGFEQFF.

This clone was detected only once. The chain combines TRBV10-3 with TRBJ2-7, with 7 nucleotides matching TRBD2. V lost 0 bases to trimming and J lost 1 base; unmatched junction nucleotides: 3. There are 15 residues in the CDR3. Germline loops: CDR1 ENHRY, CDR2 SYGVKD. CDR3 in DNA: TGTGCCATCAGTGAGTCTGCGGGAGTTTCCTACGAGCAGTACTTC. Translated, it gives CAISESAGVSYEQYF.